This entry features one TCR beta chain sequence. This sample stems from a study of blood T cell repertoires in COVID-19. Turning to the study itself: Material from acute and convalescent COVID-19 was sourced from the United States, Italy and Spain. In each case, the material was cDNA or gDNA derived from T cells, B-cell-depleted T cells, or PBMCs.

This CDR3 contains 15 residues. Germline lookup yields CDR1 LNHNV and CDR2 YYDKDF (reference sequence). Germline trimming cut 3 bases from V and 1 base from J; bases unmatched to any gene: 2. In the original analysis: Counts of nucleated cells, estimated from reference gene primer amplification, were obtained. The protocol was immunoSEQ multiplex PCR, while the TCRdb copy is restricted to in-frame clones and leaves out a portion. V and J calls plus clone size are reproduced from that table; the DNA served to infer D and trimming. The sample has a few hundred thousand clones, approximately 86% seen once.

This clonotype originated in a man between 18 and 29 years old with active or convalescent COVID-19. This chain joins TRBV15 and TRBJ1-5, with 8 bases aligning to TRBD1. Input material: peripheral blood. The CDR3: CATSRDRVSNQPQHF. The CDR3 nucleotides read TGTGCCACCAGCAGGGACAGGGTCAGCAATCAGCCCCAGCATTTT.